Sequencing of this TCR beta chain was carried out in a study of shared clonotypes between healthy human individuals. Across the whole study: Researchers drew samples from two women and a few men aged 18 to 49.

The naive CD8 fraction comprised CD45RO-negative cells positively selected for CCR7 and excluded terminally differentiated effector memory CD45RA+ cells. Germline CDR1 MNHEY, CDR2 SVGAGI. V lost 4 bases and J lost 2; bases outside the gene matches: 7. This CDR3 is 15 amino acids long. Comments on this clone: Its target is not known.

Sequencing was performed with immunoSEQ multiplex PCR; in TCRdb, only in-frame clones are kept and a portion is missing. The sample includes around 2,100,000 clones, around 96% seen only once; the top ten take under 1.5%. Whole-study findings and limits: Donors were few, which limited the genetic and exposure-history diversity represented.

The sequence derives from a man aged 18 to 29 in good health. The genes are TRBV6-5 and TRBJ2-7, with 8 positions matching TRBD2. The sequenced sample consisted of naive CD8+ T cells sorted from blood. As DNA, the CDR3 is TGTGCCAGCAGTTTTACCAGCGGGGGAACCTACGAGCAGTACTTC. Protein: CASSFTSGGTYEQYF.